One sample yielded the 29 T cell receptor beta chains listed below, sequenced in a study of shared clonotypes between healthy human individuals. The assay was immunoSEQ multiplex PCR, and TCRdb's table has in-frame clones only and misses some. The sample shows fewer than 3 million clones, approximately 90% of them seen only once. The source material was naive CD4+ T cells from PBMCs. Subset specified: CD45RA+ positively selected. These receptors all stem from a man between 18 and 29 years old in good health. Some clones in this sample may be carry-over from other donors' samples.

The chain links TRBV10-3 to TRBJ2-2; D is perhaps TRBD1 or TRBD2 (5 bases each). Looked up from germline, CDR1 is ENHRY and CDR2 is SYGVKD. Trimming stripped 0 bases from V and 3 bases from J, with 8 bases between. The CDR3 extends over 15 amino acids. CDR3 coding DNA: TGTGCCATCAGTGAGTCGGGGGATCACACCGGGGAGCTGTTTTTT. Translated: CAISESGDHTGELFF.

The genes are TRBV30 and TRBJ1-6; D is uncertain. Germline assignment: CDR1 GTSNPN and CDR2 SVGIG (reference sequence). The CDR3 is 14 residues long. Deletions cut 1 base from V and 2 bases from J, with 6 bases between. CDR3 amino acids: CAWSGGAYNSPLHF. The CDR3 region has the DNA TGTGCCTGGAGTGGCGGGGCCTATAATTCACCCCTCCACTTT.

V usage is TRBV30 and J usage is TRBJ2-5, with unresolved D. Germline values: CDR1 GTSNPN, CDR2 SVGIG (reference sequence). V lost 0 bases to trimming and J lost 2 bases, with 10 bases between them. The CDR3 has 14 residues. The CDR3 nucleotides read TGTGCCTGGAGTGTACGGTCCCTGCAAGAGACCCAGTACTTC. It yields the protein CAWSVRSLQETQYF.

This rearrangement joins TRBV5-4 to TRBJ1-1; 7 bases map to TRBD1. V was clipped by 5 bases and J by 2 bases; unmatched bases: 12. The CDR3 runs 16 residues. The V gene's germline CDR1 is SGHNT and CDR2 YYREEE (reference sequence). CDR3 in DNA: TGTGCCAGCAGTTCAGGGGGAATTCAACTTAACACTGAAGCTTTCTTT. Translation gives CASSSGGIQLNTEAFF. Full variable domain (outside the CDR3, taken from reference TRBV5-4 and TRBJ1-1): ETGVTQSPTHLIKTRGQQVTLRCSSQSGHNTVSWYQQALGQGPQFIFQYYREEENGRGNFPPRFSGLQFPNYSSELNVNALELDDSALYLCASSSGGIQLNTEAFFGQGTRLTVV.

This chain uses TRBV2 with TRBJ1-1; 7 bases are a match to TRBD1. CDR3 size: 13 residues. Germline V lookup: CDR1 SNHLY, CDR2 FYNNEI. Germline trimming cut 10 bases from V and 4 bases from J; bases unmatched to any gene: 9. CDR3 protein: CANRQGPSTEAFF. In DNA, the CDR3 is TGTGCCAACAGACAGGGACCCAGCACTGAAGCTTTCTTT.

V is TRBV6-5 and J is TRBJ1-1; no definite D call. The CDR3 loop spans 14 amino acids. Germline CDR1 MNHEY, CDR2 SVGAGI. The germline V and J ends were trimmed by 0 bases and 1 base, with 6 bases remaining between them. The CDR3 is CASSYSSWNTEAFF. CDR3 bases: TGTGCCAGCAGTTACTCGTCGTGGAACACTGAAGCTTTCTTT.

This rearrangement joins TRBV9 to TRBJ1-2; possibly TRBD1 for D (6 bases). CDR3 size: 15 residues. Per germline, CDR1 SGDLS and CDR2 YYNGEE. The germline V and J ends were trimmed by 0 bases and 7 bases, with 16 bases remaining between them. In nucleotides, the CDR3 is TGTGCCAGCAGCGTAGAATCAGGGGCGCTTATTGGCTACACCTTC. It translates to CASSVESGALIGYTF.

The table lists this clone with a count of one. The chain uses TRBV4-1 and TRBJ2-5; possibly TRBD1 for D (5 bases). Germline CDR1 reads MGHRA; CDR2 reads YSYEKL. Deletions cut 1 base from V and 7 bases from J, with 16 bases between. The CDR3 covers 15 residues. The CDR3 DNA reads as TGCGCCAGCAGCCAAGTTGGGGAAGGGGTGCGGACCCAGTACTTC. This translates into CASSQVGEGVRTQYF.

The chain combines TRBV7-9 with TRBJ2-5; D may be TRBD2 (7 bases). The CDR3 spans 14 residues. The germline CDR1 and CDR2 sequences are SEHNR and FQNEAQ (reference sequence). V lost 4 bases, J lost 9 bases, and 18 bases lay in between. The CDR3 loop is CASSSLGGRGAQYF. For the CDR3, the DNA is TGTGCCAGCAGCTCACTCGGGGGCCGGGGGGCCCAGTACTTC.

The chain links TRBV6-6 to TRBJ2-2; tentative D call: TRBD1 (5 bases). The ends were cut back, 6 bases at V and 2 bases at J, with 13 bases in the middle. Germline CDR1 is MNHNY and CDR2 is SVGAGI (reference sequence). The length of the CDR3 is 15 residues. CDR3 nucleotide sequence: TGTGCCAGCAGCCTCTTGGGGCCCAACACCGGGGAGCTGTTTTTT. It codes for CASSLLGPNTGELFF.

The V call is TRBV7-3, the J call TRBJ2-1; 7 bases map to TRBD2. With V trimmed by 2 bases and J by 12 bases, 4 bases remained unmatched. This CDR3 region has 12 residues. Germline values: CDR1 SGHTA, CDR2 FQGTGA. The CDR3 sequence is CASSLGEGTQFF. DNA of the CDR3: TGTGCCAGCAGCTTAGGGGAGGGGACGCAGTTCTTC.

The CDR3 DNA reads as TGCGCCAGCAGCAGCCCGGGACAGACCTACGAGCAGTACTTC. Its protein product is CASSSPGQTYEQYF. J is TRBJ2-5 and V is TRBV4-1; 7 nucleotides agree with TRBD1. The J call may be in error: the DNA end matches TRBJ2-7 better. CDR1 is MGHRA and CDR2 is YSYEKL in the germline V gene. This CDR3 is 14 amino acids long.

Comment on this clone: Other DNA variants within this sample encode the same CDR3. The V gene is TRBV7-3, the J gene TRBJ2-3, with 12 nucleotides matching TRBD2. J lost 2 bases, V lost 2 bases, and 2 bases had no gene match. CDR1 and CDR2 (germline): SGHTA, FQGTGA. The CDR3 has 16 amino acids. As DNA, the CDR3 is TGTGCCAGCAGCTTACGACTAGCGGGAGTCACAGATACGCAGTATTTT. As protein: CASSLRLAGVTDTQYF. The whole variable domain, filled in from reference TRBV7-3 and TRBJ2-3, reads GAGVSQTPSNKVTEKGKYVELRCDPISGHTALYWYRQSLGQGPEFLIYFQGTGAADDSGLPNDRFFAVRPEGSVSTLKIQRTERGDSAVYLCASSLRLAGVTDTQYFGPGTRLTVL.

V usage is TRBV11-2 and J usage is TRBJ2-1; D remains ambiguous. The length of the CDR3 is 15 residues. Per the germline V gene, CDR1 is SGHAT and CDR2 is FQNNGV. Trimming took off 5 bases at V and 0 bases at J, with 11 bases between the two ends. The CDR3 sequence is CASSPRRNSYNEQFF. DNA of the CDR3: TGTGCCAGCAGCCCTAGACGGAACTCCTACAATGAGCAGTTCTTC.

V is TRBV9 and J is TRBJ1-1; D unresolved. With 0 bases removed from V and 1 base from J, the gap between germline ends came to 4 bases. Per the germline V gene, CDR1 is SGDLS and CDR2 is YYNGEE. This CDR3 is built from 13 residues. In nucleotides, the CDR3 is TGTGCCAGCAGCGTAGTTAAGAACACTGAAGCTTTCTTT. The encoded protein is CASSVVKNTEAFF.

The V call is TRBV9, the J call TRBJ2-7, with D tentatively TRBD1 (5 bases). V was clipped by 4 bases and J by 3 bases, with 11 bases between them. Germline values: CDR1 SGDLS, CDR2 YYNGEE. This CDR3 is 13 amino acids long. The CDR3 region has the DNA TGTGCCAGCAGCTCCCGACAGCACTACGAGCAGTACTTC. It codes for CASSSRQHYEQYF.

This clone was seen just once. The chain combines TRBV23-1 with TRBJ1-1; the D gene is possibly TRBD1 (6 bases). TRBV23-1 is an ORF; its function is uncertain. This CDR3 is 16 amino acids long. Trimming removed 2 bases from V and 5 bases from J, with 18 bases in between. The CDR3 loop is CASSQIREGRGTEAFF. In DNA form, the CDR3 reads TGCGCCAGCAGTCAAATTAGGGAGGGGAGGGGGACTGAAGCTTTCTTT.

This clone was found once. This sample includes further DNA sequences coding for the same CDR3. The chain has TRBV7-9 and TRBJ1-1; D may be TRBD1 (6 bases). This CDR3 has 11 residues. The germline CDR1 and CDR2 sequences are SEHNR and FQNEAQ (reference sequence). V was pared by 4 bases and J by 10 bases, with 10 bases between. CDR3 region: CASSSQGGAFF. CDR3 DNA sequence: TGTGCCAGCAGCTCACAGGGAGGAGCTTTCTTT.

The chain links TRBV4-1 to TRBJ2-2, with D hard to call. The CDR3 loop spans 13 amino acids. The ends were cut back, 0 bases at V and 6 bases at J, with 5 bases in the middle. Germline V lookup: CDR1 MGHRA, CDR2 YSYEKL. CDR3 amino acids: CASSQDGSGELFF. The CDR3 DNA sequence: TGCGCCAGCAGCCAAGATGGTTCCGGGGAGCTGTTTTTT.

As regards this clone: Distinct nucleotide sequences in the sample also encode this CDR3. The chain uses TRBV7-2 and TRBJ2-7; D not certain. Germline CDR1 and CDR2: SGHTA and FQGNSA. The V end was cut by 5 bases, the J end by 2 bases, with 7 bases between. CDR3 length: 12 residues. CDR3 amino acids: CASSLLAYEQYF. The DNA for the CDR3 is TGTGCCAGCAGCCTGCTGGCCTACGAGCAGTACTTC.

This chain links TRBV11-2 with TRBJ2-1, with D maybe TRBD2 (5 bases). V was trimmed by 5 bases and J by 5 bases, leaving 19 bases between them. The CDR3 loop spans 16 amino acids. Germline values: CDR1 SGHAT, CDR2 FQNNGV. DNA of the CDR3: TGTGCCAGCAGCCCCTCGTCCGGACTGGGAAACAATGAGCAGTTCTTC. It specifies CASSPSSGLGNNEQFF. Using reference TRBV11-2 and TRBJ2-1 for the parts outside the CDR3, the full variable domain is EAGVAQSPRYKIIEKRQSVAFWCNPISGHATLYWYQQILGQGPKLLIQFQNNGVVDDSQLPKDRFSAERLKGVDSTLKIQPAKLEDSAVYLCASSPSSGLGNNEQFFGPGTRLTVL.

The genes are TRBV10-3 and TRBJ1-1; perhaps TRBD1 as D (5 bases). CDR3 size: 11 residues. Trimming removed 6 bases from V and 8 bases from J, with 10 bases in between. Germline V gives CDR1 ENHRY, CDR2 SYGVKD. The CDR3 region is CAISRGVEAFF. The CDR3 DNA follows: TGTGCCATCAGCCGGGGGGTCGAAGCTTTCTTT.

About this clone: The same CDR3 arises from other DNA sequences in this sample as well. V gene TRBV29-1 combines with J gene TRBJ1-5, with TRBD1 identical over 7 bases. Germline V gene lookup returns CDR1 SQVTM and CDR2 ANQGSEA. V dropped 6 bases and J dropped 2; count of bases not matched to a gene: 4. The CDR3 runs to 13 residues. The CDR3 nucleotides read TGCAGCGTCGTAACAGGGGGCAATCAGCCCCAGCATTTT. Protein: CSVVTGGNQPQHF.

The rearrangement links TRBV7-3 to TRBJ2-7; 11 bases match TRBD1. CDR1 is SGHTA and CDR2 is FQGTGA in the germline V gene. Trimming took 0 bases from V and 5 from J; bases not matched to a gene: 9. The CDR3 has 17 amino acids. CDR3 nucleotides: TGTGCCAGCAGCTTAACGGCTGCGGGGACAGGGGGTGACGAGCAGTACTTC. Translated, it gives CASSLTAAGTGGDEQYF.

The chain uses TRBV28 and TRBJ1-1; D gene unclear. V lost 6 bases and J lost 3, with 11 bases in between. Germline V CDR1 and CDR2: MDHEN, SYDVKM. The CDR3 runs 13 residues. The CDR3 protein is CASSPGLYTEAFF. The CDR3 nucleotides are TGTGCCAGCAGCCCCGGGCTCTACACTGAAGCTTTCTTT. The entire variable domain, with the rest obtained from reference TRBV28 and TRBJ1-1, is as follows: DVKVTQSSRYLVKRTGEKVFLECVQDMDHENMFWYRQDPGLGLRLIYFSYDVKMKEKGDIPEGYSVSREKKERFSLILESASTNQTSMYLCASSPGLYTEAFFGQGTRLTVV.

In the case of this clone: This sample includes further DNA sequences coding for the same CDR3. The V and J genes are TRBV7-2 and TRBJ2-5; no clear D gene. The CDR3 sequence is 12 residues long. The germline V and J ends were trimmed by 0 bases and 5 bases, with 4 bases remaining between them. Germline values: CDR1 SGHTA, CDR2 FQGNSA. DNA for the CDR3: TGTGCCAGCAGCTTAGCCTCGGAGACCCAGTACTTC. As protein: CASSLASETQYF. The full variable domain, completed using reference TRBV7-2 and TRBJ2-5, is GAGVSQSPSNKVTEKGKDVELRCDPISGHTALYWYRQSLGQGLEFLIYFQGNSAPDKSGLPSDRFSAERTGGSVSTLTIQRTQQEDSAVYLCASSLASETQYFGPGTRLLVL.

This chain uses TRBV6-1 with TRBJ1-3; D gene uncertain. The CDR3 is made up of 13 amino acids. Trimming removed 8 bases from V and 0 bases from J, with 8 bases in between. The germline V gene encodes CDR1 MNHNS and CDR2 SASEGT. The CDR3 sequence: CASHISSGNTIYF. In DNA form, the CDR3 reads TGTGCCAGCCATATTAGCTCTGGAAACACCATATATTTT.

The V call is TRBV2, the J call TRBJ2-7; maybe TRBD1 (6 bases). V was pared by 6 bases and J by 2 bases, with 11 bases between. CDR1 and CDR2 (germline): SNHLY, FYNNEI. This CDR3 region has 13 residues. The CDR3 nucleotides read TGTGCCAGCAGCCCCAGGGGCCCCTACGAGCAGTACTTC. Protein sequence: CASSPRGPYEQYF.

The rearrangement links TRBV12-5 to TRBJ1-2; the D gene is possibly TRBD1 (5 bases). CDR1 is LGHNT, CDR2 FRNRAP, per germline. CDR3 size: 13 residues. The ends were cut back, 6 bases at V and 6 bases at J, with 14 bases in the middle. The CDR3 region is CASGLAGLHGYTF. As DNA, the CDR3 is TGTGCTAGTGGACTAGCAGGGCTCCATGGCTACACCTTC.